This T cell receptor beta chain appears in the sequencing data of a study of beta chain features in type 1 diabetes. Study-wide results and caveats: Moderate yet significant TCRB CDR3 shortening was seen in Type 1 diabetes patients in all four CD4+ subsets.

Since all of the isolated RNA was reverse transcribed, expressed TCRB transcripts were what got sequenced. About 3.6 million reads on average were seen across naive, central memory and regulatory T cell samples. Only in-frame clones appear in the TCRdb table, and some are missing; sequencing was by immunoSEQ multiplex PCR. The sample records hundreds of thousands of clones, 14% to 15% being singletons. This clone was detected only a few times. The antigen is undetermined. The junction does not match germline at one end; this may be a read error. The material sequenced was naive CD4+ T cells from blood. The source is a man aged 18 to 35 with type 1 diabetes.

The CDR3 DNA reads TGTGCCACCAGCAGAGATCGGTTAGAGAACCAGTACTTC. Protein sequence: CATSRDRLENQYF. This sequence joins TRBV15 and TRBJ2-5; unclear D gene. Germline CDR1 and CDR2: LNHNV and YYDKDF (reference sequence). CDR3 length equals 13 residues.